This is a list of T cell receptor beta chains from one sample in a study of T cells in localized non-small cell lung cancer. The method was immunoSEQ multiplex PCR; TCRdb's version includes in-frame clones alone and lacks a portion of them. The data contain about 70,000 clones, roughly nine tenths of them singletons. Sequenced here: peripheral blood, sampled before any cancer treatment. The receptor set was obtained from a male donor at least 60 years old with stage III squamous cell lung carcinoma. CDR3s include the opening cysteine and the closing phenylalanine or tryptophan. D genes are given only for firm matches. Clone size is given for some rows only: seen once, a few or many times, or a class if the clone is expanded.

CDR3aa: CASSFGGNPHSGNTIYF
CDR3nt: TGTGCCAGCAGTTTTGGGGGTAACCCCCACTCTGGAAACACCATATATTTT
abundance: .
j_gene: TRBJ1-3
len: 17
v_gene: TRBV28
d_gene: .

CDR3aa: CASRDQGGINSPLHF
CDR3nt: TGCGCCAGCAGGGATCAGGGAGGGATTAATTCACCCCTCCACTTT
abundance: once
j_gene: TRBJ1-6
len: 15
v_gene: TRBV5-1
d_gene: .

CDR3aa: CASSLRGLDTQYF
CDR3nt: TGTGCCAGCAGTTTAAGGGGGTTAGATACGCAGTATTTT
abundance: .
j_gene: TRBJ2-3
len: 13
v_gene: TRBV28
d_gene: .

CDR3aa: CASSSDRGTETQYF
CDR3nt: TGTGCCAGCAGCTCGGATAGGGGGACAGAGACCCAGTACTTC
abundance: once
j_gene: TRBJ2-5
len: 14
v_gene: TRBV27
d_gene: .

CDR3aa: CAWSVGSQPQHF
CDR3nt: TGTGCCTGGAGTGTGGGGTCTCAGCCCCAGCATTTT
abundance: .
j_gene: TRBJ1-5
len: 12
v_gene: TRBV30
d_gene: .

CDR3aa: CASSFQDNSPLHF
CDR3nt: TGTGCCAGCAGCTTTCAGGACAATTCACCCCTCCACTTT
abundance: .
j_gene: TRBJ1-6
len: 13
v_gene: TRBV5-5
d_gene: .

CDR3aa: CASSADRGDEQFF
CDR3nt: TGTGCCAGCAGTGCGGACAGGGGTGATGAGCAGTTCTTC
abundance: .
j_gene: TRBJ2-1
len: 13
v_gene: TRBV2
d_gene: TRBD1

CDR3aa: CASSFGTQETQYF
CDR3nt: TGTGCCAGCAGCTTTGGAACACAAGAGACCCAGTACTTC
abundance: .
j_gene: TRBJ2-5
len: 13
v_gene: TRBV7-9
d_gene: .

CDR3aa: CASKRVPHTGANVLTF
CDR3nt: TGTGCCAGTAAGAGGGTTCCACACACGGGGGCCAACGTCCTGACTTTC
abundance: .
j_gene: TRBJ2-6
len: 16
v_gene: TRBV19
d_gene: .

CDR3aa: CASSLAGGSEQFF
CDR3nt: TGTGCCAGCAGCTTAGCAGGGGGCAGTGAGCAGTTCTTC
abundance: .
j_gene: TRBJ2-1
len: 13
v_gene: TRBV11-2
d_gene: TRBD1

CDR3aa: CATSRDYEQFF
CDR3nt: TGTGCCACCAGCAGAGATTATGAGCAGTTCTTC
abundance: once
j_gene: TRBJ2-1
len: 11
v_gene: TRBV15
d_gene: .